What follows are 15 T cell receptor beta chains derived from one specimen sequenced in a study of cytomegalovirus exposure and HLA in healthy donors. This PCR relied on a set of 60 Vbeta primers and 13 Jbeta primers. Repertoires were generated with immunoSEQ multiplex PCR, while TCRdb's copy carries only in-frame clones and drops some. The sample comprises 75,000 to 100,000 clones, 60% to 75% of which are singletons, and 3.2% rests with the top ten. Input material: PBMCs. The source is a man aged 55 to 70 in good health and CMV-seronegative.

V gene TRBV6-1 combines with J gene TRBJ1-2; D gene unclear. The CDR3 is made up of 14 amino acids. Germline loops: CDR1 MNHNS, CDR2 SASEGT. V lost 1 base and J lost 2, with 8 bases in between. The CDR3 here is CASSEGAGNYGYTF. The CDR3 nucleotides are TGTGCCAGCAGTGAAGGGGCAGGCAACTATGGCTACACCTTC.

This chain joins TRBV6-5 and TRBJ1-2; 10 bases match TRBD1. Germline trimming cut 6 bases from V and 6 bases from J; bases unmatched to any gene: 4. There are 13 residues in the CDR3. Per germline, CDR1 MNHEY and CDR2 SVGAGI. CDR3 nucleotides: TGTGCCAGCAGCCAGGGACAGGGGAATGGCTACACCTTC. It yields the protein CASSQGQGNGYTF.

The chain's CDR3 is CASSLKGQGRGYTF. The CDR3 region has the DNA TGTGCCAGCAGTTTAAAAGGACAGGGGCGTGGCTACACCTTC. V and J are TRBV28 and TRBJ1-2; 9 bases map to TRBD1. The CDR3 has 14 residues. V dropped 2 bases and J dropped 7; count of bases not matched to a gene: 5. Germline CDR1 MDHEN, CDR2 SYDVKM.

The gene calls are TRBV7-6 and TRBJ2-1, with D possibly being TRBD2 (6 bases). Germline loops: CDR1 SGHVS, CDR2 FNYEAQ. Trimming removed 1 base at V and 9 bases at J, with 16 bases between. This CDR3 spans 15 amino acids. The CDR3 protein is CASSLEASRGSEQFF. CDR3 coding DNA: TGTGCCAGCAGCTTAGAGGCTAGTCGGGGGAGTGAGCAGTTCTTC.

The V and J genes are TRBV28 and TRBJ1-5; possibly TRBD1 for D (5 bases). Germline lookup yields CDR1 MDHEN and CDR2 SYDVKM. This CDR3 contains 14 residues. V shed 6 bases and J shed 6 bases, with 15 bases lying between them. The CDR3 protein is CASSPGGEVQPQHF. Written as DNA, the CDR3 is TGTGCCAGCAGCCCCGGGGGGGAGGTTCAGCCCCAGCATTTT.

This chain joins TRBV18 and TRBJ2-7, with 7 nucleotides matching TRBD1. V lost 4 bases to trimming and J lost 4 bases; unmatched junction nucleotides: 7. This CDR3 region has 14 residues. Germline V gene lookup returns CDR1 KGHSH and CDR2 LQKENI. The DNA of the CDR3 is TGTGCCAGCTCACTTGAGACAGGGATTTACGAGCAGTACTTC. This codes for CASSLETGIYEQYF.

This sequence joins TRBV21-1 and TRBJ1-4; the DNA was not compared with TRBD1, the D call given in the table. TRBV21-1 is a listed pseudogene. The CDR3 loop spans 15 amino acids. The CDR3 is CASSKATGGGEKLFF. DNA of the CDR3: TGTGCCAGCAGCAAAGCGACAGGGGGGGGTGAAAAACTGTTTTTT.

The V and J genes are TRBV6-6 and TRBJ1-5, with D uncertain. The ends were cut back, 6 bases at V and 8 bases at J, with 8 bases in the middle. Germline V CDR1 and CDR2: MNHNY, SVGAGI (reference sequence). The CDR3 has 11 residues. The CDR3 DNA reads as TGTGCCAGCAGCTTTGGAGAGCCCCAGCATTTT. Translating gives CASSFGEPQHF.

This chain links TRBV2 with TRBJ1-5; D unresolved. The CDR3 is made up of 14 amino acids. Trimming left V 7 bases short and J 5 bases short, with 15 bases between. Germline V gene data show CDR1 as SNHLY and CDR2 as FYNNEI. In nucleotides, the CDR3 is TGTGCCAGCAACTCTCGGGCCGGGGATCAGCCCCAGCATTTT. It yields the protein CASNSRAGDQPQHF. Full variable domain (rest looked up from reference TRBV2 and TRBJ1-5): EPEVTQTPSHQVTQMGQEVILRCVPISNHLYFYWYRQILGQKVEFLVSFYNNEISEKSEIFDDQFSVERPDGSNFTLKIRSTKLEDSAMYFCASNSRAGDQPQHFGDGTRLSIL.

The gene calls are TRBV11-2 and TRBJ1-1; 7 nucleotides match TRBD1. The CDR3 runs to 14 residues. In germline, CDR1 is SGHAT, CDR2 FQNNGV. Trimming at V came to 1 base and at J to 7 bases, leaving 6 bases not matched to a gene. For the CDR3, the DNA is TGTGCCAGCAGCTTAGGGCAGGGGGGAGTTGAAGCTTTCTTT. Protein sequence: CASSLGQGGVEAFF.

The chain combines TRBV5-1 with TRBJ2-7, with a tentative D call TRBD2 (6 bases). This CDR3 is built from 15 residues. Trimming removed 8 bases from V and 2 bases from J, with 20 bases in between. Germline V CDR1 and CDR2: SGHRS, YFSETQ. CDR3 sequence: CARKRLRGGAYEQYF. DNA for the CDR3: TGCGCCAGAAAGCGACTGAGGGGCGGGGCCTACGAGCAGTACTTC.

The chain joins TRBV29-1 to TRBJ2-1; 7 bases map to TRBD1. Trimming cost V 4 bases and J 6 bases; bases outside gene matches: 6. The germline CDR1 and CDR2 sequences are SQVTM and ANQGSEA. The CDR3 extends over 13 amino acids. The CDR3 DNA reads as TGCAGCGTTGGAATGACAGGGATCAATGAGCAGTTCTTC. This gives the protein CSVGMTGINEQFF.

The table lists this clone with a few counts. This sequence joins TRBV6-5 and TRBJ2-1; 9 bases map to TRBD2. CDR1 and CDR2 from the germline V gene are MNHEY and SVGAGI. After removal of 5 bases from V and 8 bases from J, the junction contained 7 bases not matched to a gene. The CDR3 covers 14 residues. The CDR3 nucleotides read TGTGCCAGCAGTACCGGACTAGCGTGGGATGAGCAGTTCTTC. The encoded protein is CASSTGLAWDEQFF.

CDR3 amino acids: CASSIRGGAVNEQYF. DNA of the CDR3: TGTGCCAGTAGTATAAGAGGGGGGGCCGTGAACGAGCAGTACTTC. V gene TRBV19 combines with J gene TRBJ2-7, with a weak D call TRBD2 (7 bases). The V end lost 2 bases, the J end lost 5 bases, and 16 bases lay between the germline ends. The germline V gene encodes CDR1 LNHDA and CDR2 SQIVND (reference sequence). There are 15 residues in the CDR3.

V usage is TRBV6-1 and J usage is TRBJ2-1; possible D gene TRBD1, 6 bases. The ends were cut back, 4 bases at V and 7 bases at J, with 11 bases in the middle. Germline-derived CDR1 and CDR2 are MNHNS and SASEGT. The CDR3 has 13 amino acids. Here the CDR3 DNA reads TGTGCCAGCAGTGGAACTCAGGGGAATGAGCAGTTCTTC. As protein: CASSGTQGNEQFF.